This passage covers 14 T cell receptor beta chains from one sample sequenced in a study of T cells of healthy individuals. TCRdb analysed the 5' RACE reads with MiXCR anew, one entry per CDR3 protein. The data contain approximately 58,000 distinct CDR3 sequences, around 15% of them seen just once; the ten biggest clones take up roughly 16%. The receptors derive from a human donor in good health.

This clonotype was counted ten times or more. This chain joins TRBV6-2 or TRBV6-3 and TRBJ2-3; perhaps TRBD2 as D (7 bases). Trimming took 8 bases from V and 4 from J, leaving 25 bases between them. Germline CDR1 reads MNHEY; CDR2 reads SVGEGT. This CDR3 is built from 17 residues. DNA for the CDR3: TGTGCCAGCGCTCCCCGGCCCCTTCGGGGGGCCTCAGATACGCAGTATTTT. As protein: CASAPRPLRGASDTQYF.

This clonotype has a count of ten or more. The chain uses TRBV6-6 and TRBJ2-5; 8 bases align to TRBD1. This CDR3 contains 15 residues. In germline, CDR1 is MNHNY, CDR2 SVGAGI (reference sequence). The junction had 4 bases not matched to a gene; V was cut back by 0 bases and J by 4 bases. This chain's CDR3 is CASSYSRGQGETQYF. The CDR3 DNA is TGTGCCAGCAGTTACTCCAGGGGGCAAGGAGAGACCCAGTACTTC.

This clonotype came up a few times. The rearrangement links TRBV29-1 to TRBJ1-4; weak D call: TRBD1 (6 bases). CDR3 length: 14 amino acids. Per germline, CDR1 SQVTM and CDR2 ANQGSEA. Trimming stripped 5 bases from V and 10 bases from J, with 20 bases between. The CDR3 is CSVYLQGYQRKLFF. DNA for the CDR3: TGCAGCGTTTATTTACAGGGTTATCAGAGAAAACTGTTTTTT.

The gene calls are TRBV27 and TRBJ2-3; 12 bases line up with TRBD2. Germline assignment: CDR1 MNHEY and CDR2 SMNVEV (reference sequence). J gave up 5 bases and V 5 bases, and 14 bases lay outside the gene matches. The CDR3 is 18 amino acids. The CDR3 bases are TGTGCCAGCAGTCCGGTGGTGACTAGCGGGGGAATCAGAGATACGCAGTATTTT. This encodes CASSPVVTSGGIRDTQYF.

The chain has TRBV24-1 and TRBJ1-5, with D maybe TRBD1 (5 bases). V shed 10 bases and J shed 2 bases, with 11 bases lying between them. There are 13 residues in the CDR3. Germline V gives CDR1 KGHDR, CDR2 SFDVKD. The CDR3 loop reads CATQGWGNQPQHF. CDR3 DNA: TGTGCCACTCAGGGATGGGGCAATCAGCCCCAGCATTTT.

The sample holds many counts of this clonotype. The V and J genes are TRBV9 and TRBJ2-5; D unresolved. Germline V gene data show CDR1 as SGDLS and CDR2 as YYNGEE. The CDR3 sequence is 14 residues long. With 0 bases removed from V and 7 bases from J, the gap between germline ends came to 13 bases. CDR3 nucleotides: TGTGCCAGCAGCGTAGAGTCGACCGCCAGGACCCAGTACTTC. Its protein is CASSVESTARTQYF.

This clonotype was seen repeatedly, ten times or more. V and J are TRBV29-1 and TRBJ1-2; TRBD1 agrees at 7 bases. The CDR3 spans 12 residues. V trimming: 3 bases; J trimming: 7 bases; junction bases outside the gene matches: 5. Germline CDR1 reads SQVTM; CDR2 reads ANQGSEA. The CDR3 loop reads CSVEKTGSGYTF. The CDR3 DNA reads as TGCAGCGTTGAGAAGACAGGGTCTGGCTACACCTTC.

This rearrangement joins TRBV5-6 to TRBJ2-5; D remains unclear. Deletions cut 4 bases from V and 2 bases from J, with 15 bases between. Germline V gives CDR1 SGHDT, CDR2 YYEEEE. The CDR3 extends over 15 amino acids. CDR3 DNA sequence: TGTGCCAGCAGCGCCCAGAGGCACCAACAAGAGACCCAGTACTTC. Translated: CASSAQRHQQETQYF.

The chain joins TRBV6-6 to TRBJ2-5; D is perhaps TRBD2 (6 bases). Germline CDR1 MNHNY, CDR2 SVGAGI (reference sequence). The V end was cut by 9 bases, the J end by 5 bases, with 10 bases between. This CDR3 spans 11 amino acids. CDR3 sequence reads: CASTAGETQYF. CDR3 nucleotides: TGTGCCAGTACCGCGGGGGAGACCCAGTACTTC.

This clonotype showed up many times. The V gene is TRBV5-1, the J gene TRBJ2-1; no clear D. This CDR3 is 15 amino acids long. CDR1 is SGHRS and CDR2 is YFSETQ in the germline V gene. V dropped 4 bases and J dropped 0 bases, with 11 bases sitting between them. The CDR3 region has the DNA TGCGCCAGCAGCGTCCCCCTTAGCTCCTACAATGAGCAGTTCTTC. Translating gives CASSVPLSSYNEQFF.

J is TRBJ2-7 and V is TRBV6-1; TRBD1 matches at 8 bases. Germline CDR1 and CDR2: MNHNS and SASEGT. The J segment lost 0 bases and the V segment lost 6 bases, leaving 4 bases of the junction unmatched. This CDR3 has 14 amino acids. The DNA for the CDR3 is TGTGCCAGCAGACACGGACAGGGCTCCTACGAGCAGTACTTC. As protein: CASRHGQGSYEQYF.

Only a few counts were recorded for this clonotype. The J gene is TRBJ2-3, the V gene TRBV6-5; TRBD2 matches 11 bases. The V segment lost 9 bases and the J segment 8 bases; nucleotides outside the gene matches: 7. This CDR3 region has 13 residues. Germline assignment: CDR1 MNHEY and CDR2 SVGAGI. This CDR3 is CASIAGGDGTQYF. CDR3 DNA sequence: TGTGCCAGTATAGCGGGGGGGGACGGTACGCAGTATTTT.

This clonotype was seen a handful of times. The chain recombines TRBV30 with TRBJ2-2; 9 nucleotides agree with TRBD2. Germline trimming cut 0 bases from V and 3 bases from J; bases unmatched to any gene: 2. Germline assignment: CDR1 GTSNPN and CDR2 SVGIG (reference sequence). CDR3 length equals 15 residues. CDR3: CAWSVGGRDTGELFF. For the CDR3, the DNA is TGTGCCTGGAGTGTAGGCGGGAGGGACACCGGGGAGCTGTTTTTT.

This chain joins TRBV11-2 and TRBJ1-2; no clear D. CDR1 is SGHAT and CDR2 is FQNNGV in the germline V gene. The CDR3 runs 14 residues. Trimming stripped 0 bases from V and 4 bases from J, with 9 bases between. The CDR3: CASSLDLPTYGYTF. CDR3 DNA sequence: TGTGCCAGCAGCTTAGATCTTCCTACCTATGGCTACACCTTC.